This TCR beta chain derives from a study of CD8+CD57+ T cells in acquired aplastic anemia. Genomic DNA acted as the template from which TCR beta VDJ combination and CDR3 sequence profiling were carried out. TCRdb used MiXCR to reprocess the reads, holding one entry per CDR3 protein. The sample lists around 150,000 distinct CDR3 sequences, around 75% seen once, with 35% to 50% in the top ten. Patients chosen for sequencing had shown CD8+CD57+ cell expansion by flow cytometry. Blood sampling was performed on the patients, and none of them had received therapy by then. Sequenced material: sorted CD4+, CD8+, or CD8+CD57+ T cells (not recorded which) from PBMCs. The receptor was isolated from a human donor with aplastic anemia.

CDR3: CALQDRGTYEQYF. The CDR3 nucleotides read TGTGCCCTACAGGACAGGGGAACCTACGAGCAGTACTTC. The chain joins TRBV2 to TRBJ2-7, with 9 positions matching TRBD1. J lost 2 bases, V lost 11 bases, and 7 bases had no gene match. This CDR3 comprises 13 residues. Germline V gives CDR1 SNHLY, CDR2 FYNNEI.